One sample yielded the 5 T cell receptor beta chains listed below, sequenced in a study of T-cell memory formation after mild COVID-19. TCRdb recomputed calls from the 5' RACE reads with MiXCR, one row per CDR3 protein. The sample gives some 310,000 distinct CDR3 sequences, around a fifth of which show up once; over 20% is in the top ten. Sequencing input: PBMCs or a T cell subset sorted from them (not recorded which). The source is a man aged 18-30 years who had mild COVID-19 (a few samples of this study predate the infection). Cell type and time point are not known.

In this sample, this clonotype turned up a few times. The chain links TRBV12-3 or TRBV12-4 to TRBJ2-7; D call uncertain. The V end was cut by 3 bases, the J end by 4 bases, with 10 bases between. The CDR3 runs to 13 residues. CDR3 region: CASSFSLSYEQYV. For the CDR3, the DNA is TGTGCCAGCAGTTTTAGTCTCTCATACGAGCAGTACGTC.

Ten or more counts support this clonotype. This chain joins TRBV20-1 and TRBJ1-5; no reliable D call. The V and J ends lost 0 bases and 4 bases respectively, with 7 bases between them. From germline, CDR1 is DFQATT and CDR2 SNEGSKA (reference sequence). The CDR3 is 13 residues long. CDR3 DNA sequence: TGCAGTGCTAGAGACAGCGGAAATCAGCCCCAGCATTTT. Translating it yields CSARDSGNQPQHF.

The rearrangement uses TRBV4-1 and TRBJ2-3, with D possibly matching TRBD1 (6 bases). Deletions cut 1 base from V and 0 bases from J, with 11 bases between. Germline-derived CDR1 and CDR2 are MGHRA and YSYEKL. The CDR3 runs to 16 residues. The CDR3 reads CASSQADRFSTDTQYF. In DNA form, the CDR3 reads TGCGCCAGCAGCCAAGCCGACAGGTTCAGCACAGATACGCAGTATTTT.

This clonotype came up a few times. The chain employs TRBV20-1 and TRBJ2-6; D might be TRBD1 or TRBD2, each matching 5 bases. The CDR3 runs 15 residues. The V gene lost 3 bases and the J gene lost 1 base, with 10 bases spanning the gap. The germline gives CDR1 DFQATT, CDR2 SNEGSKA (reference sequence). The CDR3: CSARGDLSGANVLTF. The CDR3 DNA reads as TGCAGTGCTAGGGGGGACCTTTCTGGGGCCAACGTCCTGACTTTC.

V gene TRBV7-9 combines with J gene TRBJ1-2, with TRBD1 as a possible D gene (6 bases). This CDR3 is built from 13 residues. V was pared by 5 bases and J by 6 bases, with 13 bases between. The germline gives CDR1 SEHNR, CDR2 FQNEAQ (reference sequence). The CDR3 bases are TGTGCCAGCAGCCCTACAGGGCTCGATGGCTACACCTTC. Protein: CASSPTGLDGYTF.